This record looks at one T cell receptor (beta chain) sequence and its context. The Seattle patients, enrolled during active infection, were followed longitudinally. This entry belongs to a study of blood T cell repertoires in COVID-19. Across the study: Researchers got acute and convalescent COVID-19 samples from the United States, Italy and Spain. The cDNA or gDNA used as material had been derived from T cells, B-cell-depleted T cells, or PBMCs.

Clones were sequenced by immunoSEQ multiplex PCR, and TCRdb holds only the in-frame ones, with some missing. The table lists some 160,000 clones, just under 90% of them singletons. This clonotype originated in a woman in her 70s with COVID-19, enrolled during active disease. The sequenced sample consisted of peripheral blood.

CDR3 sequence: CASSINRETGELFF. CDR3 sequence (DNA): TGTGCCAGCTCGATTAACAGGGAAACCGGGGAGCTGTTTTTT. This rearrangement joins TRBV2 to TRBJ2-2; a weak D match, TRBD1 (6 bases). The CDR3 loop spans 14 amino acids. Germline V gene data show CDR1 as SNHLY and CDR2 as FYNNEI. Trimming cost V 8 bases and J 5 bases, with 15 bases left between them. Full variable domain (missing parts from reference TRBV2 and TRBJ2-2): EPEVTQTPSHQVTQMGQEVILRCVPISNHLYFYWYRQILGQKVEFLVSFYNNEISEKSEIFDDQFSVERPDGSNFTLKIRSTKLEDSAMYFCASSINRETGELFFGEGSRLTVL.